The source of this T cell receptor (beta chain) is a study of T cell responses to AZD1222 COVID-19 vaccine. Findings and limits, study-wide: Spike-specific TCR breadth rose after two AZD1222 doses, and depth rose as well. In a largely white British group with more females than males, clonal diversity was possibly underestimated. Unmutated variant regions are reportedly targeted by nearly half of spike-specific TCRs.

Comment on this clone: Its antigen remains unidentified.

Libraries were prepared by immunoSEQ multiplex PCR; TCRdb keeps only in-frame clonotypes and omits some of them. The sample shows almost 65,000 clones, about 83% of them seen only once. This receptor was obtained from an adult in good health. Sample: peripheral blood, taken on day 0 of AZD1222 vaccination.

DNA of the CDR3: TGTGCCAGCAGTCCCCGGAGCTCCTATAATTCACCCCTCCACTTT. Encoded protein: CASSPRSSYNSPLHF. The gene calls are TRBV6-2 or TRBV6-3 and TRBJ1-6; D is undetermined. Germline CDR1 reads MNHEY; CDR2 reads SVGEGT. This CDR3 has 15 residues. Trimming cost V 5 bases and J 0 bases, with 8 bases left between them.